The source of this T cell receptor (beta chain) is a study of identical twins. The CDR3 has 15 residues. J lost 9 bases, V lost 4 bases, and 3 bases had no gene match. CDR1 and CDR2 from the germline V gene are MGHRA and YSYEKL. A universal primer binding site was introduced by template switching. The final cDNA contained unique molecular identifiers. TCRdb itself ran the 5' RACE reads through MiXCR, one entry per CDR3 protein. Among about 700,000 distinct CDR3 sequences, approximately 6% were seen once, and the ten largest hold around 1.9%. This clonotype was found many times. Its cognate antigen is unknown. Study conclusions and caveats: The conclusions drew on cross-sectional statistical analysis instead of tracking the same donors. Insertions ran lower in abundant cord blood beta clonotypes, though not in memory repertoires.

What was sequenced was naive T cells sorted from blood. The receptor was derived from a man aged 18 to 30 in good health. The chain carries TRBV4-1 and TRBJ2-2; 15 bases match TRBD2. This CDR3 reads CASSPGLAGGWELFF. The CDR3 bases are TGCGCCAGCAGCCCGGGACTAGCGGGAGGCTGGGAGCTGTTTTTT.